The 18 T cell receptor beta chains reported below all come from one sample, sequenced in a study of T-cell memory formation after mild COVID-19 (dated by TCRdb to about 2021). Receptor libraries were prepared by 5' RACE. Sequencing was performed on an Illumina NovaSeq 6000. TCRdb handled the public reads itself, with Q25 trimming in fastp and clone calling in MiXCR, and kept productive beta chains. Rows with a matching CDR3 protein are joined into one entry that keeps the most common DNA and genes. The sample table records over 250,000 distinct CDR3 sequences; less than 20% of these occur just once. The ten largest make up about a fifth of the sample. Specimen: PBMCs or a T cell subset sorted from them (not recorded which). Every receptor here comes from a man between 18 and 29 years old who had mild COVID-19 (a few samples of this study predate the infection). The sample titles of this study are shuffled in the database, so cell type and time point are left out; the donor was told from shared clones.

V gene TRBV12-3 or TRBV12-4 combines with J gene TRBJ2-2; 7 bases map to TRBD1. This CDR3 contains 15 residues. V lost 6 bases and J lost 5; bases outside the gene matches: 9. For the CDR3, the DNA is TGTGCCAGCAGACCCCGACAGGGTGGGACCGGGGAGCTGTTTTTT. Translated: CASRPRQGGTGELFF.

V and J are TRBV7-2 and TRBJ2-1; D is undetermined. V was shortened by 2 bases and J by 5 bases, with 7 bases between the two germline ends. CDR3 length: 13 residues. Germline values: CDR1 SGHTA, CDR2 FQGNSA. The CDR3 region has the DNA TGTGCCAGCAGCTTAACTTTGAACAATGAGCAGTTCTTC. This encodes CASSLTLNNEQFF.

This clonotype has just a few counts. The chain uses TRBV9 and TRBJ2-5; 7 bases map to TRBD2. V shed 1 base, J shed 1 base, and the junction held 7 bases outside the gene matches. Germline V gene data show CDR1 as SGDLS and CDR2 as YYNGEE. The length of the CDR3 is 16 residues. In DNA form, the CDR3 reads TGTGCCAGCAGCGTAACAGCGGGGACCTTCCAAGAGACCCAGTACTTC. Its protein is CASSVTAGTFQETQYF.

The V call is TRBV12-3 or TRBV12-4, the J call TRBJ2-3, with D uncertain. V lost 2 bases and J lost 0, with 12 bases in between. CDR3 length: 16 amino acids. CDR3 loop: CASSLPPGSSTDTQYF. CDR3 bases: TGTGCCAGCAGTTTACCCCCGGGCTCTAGCACAGATACGCAGTATTTT.

V usage is TRBV6-5 and J usage is TRBJ2-1; D is perhaps TRBD2 (5 bases). Germline CDR1 is MNHEY and CDR2 is SVGAGI. The CDR3 covers 12 residues. V was cut by 5 bases and J by 10 bases, with 12 bases left in between. CDR3 amino acids: CASSPGKVEQFF. CDR3 DNA: TGTGCCAGCAGTCCGGGGAAGGTCGAGCAGTTCTTC.

This clonotype was counted only a few times. The chain couples TRBV30 to TRBJ1-1; D is perhaps TRBD1 (6 bases). The CDR3 spans 14 residues. Germline CDR1 GTSNPN, CDR2 SVGIG (reference sequence). Trimming removed 5 bases from V and 6 bases from J, with 19 bases in between. CDR3 loop: CAWESLGGGAEAFF. CDR3 DNA: TGTGCCTGGGAATCCCTGGGTGGGGGCGCTGAAGCTTTCTTT.

In the case of this clonotype: Its ends do not fully match the called genes, so a read error is possible. The chain employs TRBV5-1 and TRBJ1-1; D not certain. Germline CDR1 is SGHRS and CDR2 is YFSETQ. The CDR3 is 14 residues long. The CDR3 sequence is CASILNDANTEAFF. The CDR3 nucleotides are TGCGCCAGCATCTTGAACGATGCGAACACTGAAGCTTTCTTT.

The chain couples TRBV5-1 to TRBJ2-2; 8 nucleotides align to TRBD1. Germline loops: CDR1 SGHRS, CDR2 YFSETQ. The CDR3 spans 15 residues. J gave up 7 bases and V 1 base, and 6 bases lay outside the gene matches. The CDR3 region is CASSLTGGSVGELFF. The DNA of the CDR3 is TGCGCCAGCAGCTTGACAGGGGGGTCGGTCGGGGAGCTGTTTTTT. The full variable domain, with the rest looked up from reference TRBV5-1 and TRBJ2-2, is KAGVTQTPRYLIKTRGQQVTLSCSPISGHRSVSWYQQTPGQGLQFLFEYFSETQRNKGNFPGRFSGRQFSNSRSEMNVSTLELGDSALYLCASSLTGGSVGELFFGEGSRLTVL.

This clonotype was seen more than once but under ten times. The rearrangement uses TRBV25-1 and TRBJ2-7, with 9 bases aligning to TRBD1. Germline V gene data show CDR1 as MGHDK and CDR2 as SYGVNS. J gave up 2 bases and V 3 bases, and 5 bases lay outside the gene matches. CDR3 length: 15 residues. CDR3 sequence reads: CASSERDRVTYEQYV. Here the CDR3 DNA reads TGTGCCAGCAGTGAGCGGGACAGGGTGACCTACGAGCAGTACGTC.

The chain combines TRBV27 with TRBJ2-6; D is unresolved. The CDR3 is 16 residues long. Trimming removed 1 base from V and 2 bases from J, with 9 bases in between. Germline V CDR1 and CDR2: MNHEY, SMNVEV (reference sequence). The CDR3 region has the DNA TGTGCCAGCAGTTTATGGGCTTCCCCTGGGGCCAACGTCCTGACTTTC. Encoded protein: CASSLWASPGANVLTF.

The chain is built from TRBV7-6 and TRBJ2-3; TRBD1 matches at 11 bases. The CDR3 is 12 residues long. Per the germline V gene, CDR1 is SGHVS and CDR2 is FNYEAQ. J lost 14 bases, V lost 5 bases, and 6 bases had no gene match. The CDR3 is CASSHGTGGPYF. CDR3 nucleotide sequence: TGTGCCAGCAGCCACGGGACAGGGGGTCCGTATTTT.

The chain recombines TRBV9 with TRBJ1-5; D remains unclear. From germline, CDR1 is SGDLS and CDR2 YYNGEE. The V end lost 0 bases, the J end lost 7 bases, and 8 bases lay between the germline ends. This CDR3 region has 13 residues. Written as DNA, the CDR3 is TGTGCCAGCAGCGTAGCTTCGGGGCAGCCCCAGCATTTT. Its protein is CASSVASGQPQHF.

A few counts support this clonotype. V and J are TRBV7-9 and TRBJ1-6; perhaps TRBD1 as D (6 bases). Germline CDR1 reads SEHNR; CDR2 reads FQNEAQ (reference sequence). V was trimmed by 4 bases and J by 3 bases, leaving 13 bases between them. The CDR3 totals 16 residues. The CDR3, as DNA: TGTGCCAGCAGCTCGACAGGTCCCCTCTATAATTCACCCCTCCACTTT. Amino acid sequence: CASSSTGPLYNSPLHF.

This clonotype has at least ten counts. The V and J genes are TRBV5-1 and TRBJ2-5; D possibly matches TRBD1 or TRBD2 (5 bases each). The CDR3 runs 16 residues. V gave up 0 bases and J gave up 1 base, with 13 bases separating them. Germline CDR1 SGHRS, CDR2 YFSETQ. CDR3 coding DNA: TGCGCCAGCAGCTTGGTCCCATCGGGGACCCAAGAGACCCAGTACTTC. As protein: CASSLVPSGTQETQYF.

This clonotype has just a few counts. CDR3 sequence: CASSRDSGADTQYF. The CDR3, as DNA: TGTGCCAGCAGTAGAGATTCCGGGGCAGATACGCAGTATTTT. This sequence joins TRBV6-5 and TRBJ2-3, with a possible D match to TRBD2 (5 bases). The CDR3 totals 14 residues. The V end was cut by 5 bases, the J end by 4 bases, with 13 bases between. In germline, CDR1 is MNHEY, CDR2 SVGAGI.

This clonotype was found a few times. The rearrangement links TRBV7-6 to TRBJ2-3; TRBD2 is a possible D gene (6 bases). CDR3 length: 17 amino acids. The germline V gene encodes CDR1 SGHVS and CDR2 FNYEAQ. The V gene lost 0 bases and the J gene lost 4 bases, with 17 bases spanning the gap. In DNA form, the CDR3 reads TGTGCCAGCAGCTTAGCGGGACTTAGCGTTGGGGCAGATACGCAGTATTTT. Translation gives CASSLAGLSVGADTQYF.

This clonotype has only a few counts. The genes are TRBV6-2 or TRBV6-3 and TRBJ1-1; a weak D match, TRBD1 (5 bases). CDR1 MNHEY and CDR2 SVGEGT come from the germline V gene. The CDR3 runs 15 residues. Between the trimmed V and J ends, which lost 2 bases and 6 bases, there was a span of 16 bases. DNA for the CDR3: TGTGCCAGCAGTTACCCCCGGGACTCTATCCCTGAAGCTTTCTTT. It encodes CASSYPRDSIPEAFF.

The chain uses TRBV4-1 and TRBJ2-2; the D is unclear. The CDR3 consists of 12 residues. V was shortened by 10 bases and J by 7 bases, with 13 bases between the two germline ends. Germline assignment: CDR1 MGHRA and CDR2 YSYEKL. Here the CDR3 DNA reads TGCGCCATCGGCAATAAGGGCGGGGAGCTGTTTTTT. Residues: CAIGNKGGELFF.